This T cell receptor (beta chain) is drawn from a study of OX40 agonist ivuxolimab in advanced cancers. Losses at the gene ends were 4 bases for V and 5 bases for J; bases not matched to a gene: 8. Germline-derived CDR1 and CDR2 are SGHRS and YFSETQ. This CDR3 is 15 amino acids long. Measured with immunoSEQ multiplex PCR; TCRdb has only the in-frame clones, and not every one. The sample lists approximately 67,000 clones; roughly 80% were seen once. The sequencing used CD4+ or CD8+ T cells sorted from blood, collected in a trial of the OX40 agonist ivuxolimab. This chain links TRBV5-1 with TRBJ2-3; 9 nucleotides align to TRBD2. The source of this sequence is an adult with an advanced solid tumor such as melanoma, head and neck, liver or kidney cancer. The CDR3 loop reads CASSLASGKVDTQYF. The CDR3 DNA follows: TGCGCCAGCAGCCTGGCTAGCGGGAAAGTAGATACGCAGTATTTT.